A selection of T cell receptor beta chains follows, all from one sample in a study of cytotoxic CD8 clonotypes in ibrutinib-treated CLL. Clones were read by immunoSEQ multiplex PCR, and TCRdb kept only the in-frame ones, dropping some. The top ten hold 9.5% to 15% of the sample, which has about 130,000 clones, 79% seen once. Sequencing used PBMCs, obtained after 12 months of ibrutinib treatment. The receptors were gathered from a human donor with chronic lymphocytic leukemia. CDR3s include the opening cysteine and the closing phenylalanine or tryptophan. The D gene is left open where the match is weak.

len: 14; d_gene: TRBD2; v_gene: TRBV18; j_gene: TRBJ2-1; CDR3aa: CASSPPIRTGGQFF; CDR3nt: TGTGCCAGCTCACCACCGATTAGGACGGGGGGGCAGTTCTTC
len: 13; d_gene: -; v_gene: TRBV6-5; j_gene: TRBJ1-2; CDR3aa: CASSYSFNYGYTF; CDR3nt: TGTGCCAGCAGTTACTCGTTTAACTATGGCTACACCTTC
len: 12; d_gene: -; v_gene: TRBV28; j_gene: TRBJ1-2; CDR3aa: CASSWGSYGYTF; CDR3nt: TGTGCCAGCAGTTGGGGGTCCTATGGCTACACCTTC
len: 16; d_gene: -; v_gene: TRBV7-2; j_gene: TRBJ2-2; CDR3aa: CASSLNRERATGELFF; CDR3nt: TGTGCCAGCAGCTTAAACCGGGAGAGGGCCACCGGGGAGCTGTTTTTT
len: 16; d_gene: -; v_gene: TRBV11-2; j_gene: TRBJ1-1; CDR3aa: CASSLVSISGKTEAFF; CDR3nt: TGTGCCAGCAGCTTAGTTTCCATTTCAGGGAAGACTGAAGCTTTCTTT
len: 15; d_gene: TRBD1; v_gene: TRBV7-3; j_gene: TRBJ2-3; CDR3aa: CASSPRDRVGDTQYF; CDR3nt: TGTGCCAGCAGCCCCAGGGACAGGGTTGGAGATACGCAGTATTTT
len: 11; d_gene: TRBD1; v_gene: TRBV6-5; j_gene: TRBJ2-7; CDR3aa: CGQAIYYEQYF; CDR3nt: TGCGGACAGGCAATTTACTACGAGCAGTACTTC
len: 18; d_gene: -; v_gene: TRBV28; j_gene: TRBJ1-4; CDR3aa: CASSFALRTRGSNEKLFF; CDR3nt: TGTGCCAGCAGTTTTGCACTAAGGACTCGTGGTTCCAATGAAAAACTGTTTTTT
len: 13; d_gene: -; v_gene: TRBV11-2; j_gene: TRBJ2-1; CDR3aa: CASSLSGNNEQFF; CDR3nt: TGTGCCAGCAGCTTATCAGGCAACAATGAGCAGTTCTTC
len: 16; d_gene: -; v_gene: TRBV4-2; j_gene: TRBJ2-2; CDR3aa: CASSQDSAGGNGELFF; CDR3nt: TGTGCCAGCAGCCAAGATTCAGCCGGAGGCAACGGGGAGCTGTTTTTT
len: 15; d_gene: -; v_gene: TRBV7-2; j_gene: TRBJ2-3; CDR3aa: CASSLSNPSTDTQYF; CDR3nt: TGTGCCAGCAGCTTATCTAACCCTAGCACAGATACGCAGTATTTT